Shown below are 32 T cell receptor beta chains from a single sample sequenced in a study of shared clonotypes between healthy human individuals. Here immunoSEQ multiplex PCR was the method, and the copy in TCRdb shows in-frame clones only, minus some. The sample holds over a million clones, about 76% seen once. Sequenced material: memory CD4+ T cells sorted from blood. Regarding subset: CD45RA-negative fraction. The receptors shown here come from a young man in good health.

The count of this clone is one. A far larger clone lies a single base away; this is likely a read error. This chain joins TRBV18 and TRBJ2-6; 11 bases fit TRBD1. Germline values: CDR1 KGHSH, CDR2 LQKENI. The CDR3 is 19 residues long. V dropped 2 bases and J dropped 2; count of bases not matched to a gene: 8. The CDR3 DNA follows: TGTGCCAGCTCACCAGGGTTAAGGACAGGGGGCGCTGGGGCCAACGTCCTGACTTTC. This gives the protein CASSPGLRTGGAGANVLTF.

Concerning this clone: The same CDR3 also results from other DNA sequences found in this sample. V gene TRBV28 combines with J gene TRBJ2-6; D not certain. This CDR3 has 14 amino acids. CDR1 and CDR2 (germline): MDHEN, SYDVKM. The germline V and J ends were trimmed by 3 bases and 0 bases, with 3 bases remaining between them. CDR3 nucleotides: TGTGCCAGCAGTTTGAGCTCTGGGGCCAACGTCCTGACTTTC. This sequence encodes CASSLSSGANVLTF. Based on the CDR3 plus reference TRBV28 and TRBJ2-6, the full variable domain is DVKVTQSSRYLVKRTGEKVFLECVQDMDHENMFWYRQDPGLGLRLIYFSYDVKMKEKGDIPEGYSVSREKKERFSLILESASTNQTSMYLCASSLSSGANVLTFGAGSRLTVL.

The chain is built from TRBV5-1 and TRBJ1-1; no reliable D call. Trimming removed 5 bases at V and 1 base at J, with 12 bases between. The CDR3 is made up of 14 amino acids. Germline V CDR1 and CDR2: SGHRS, YFSETQ. CDR3 DNA: TGCGCCAGCAGAGTAGCCGGTCAGAACACTGAAGCTTTCTTT. The encoded protein is CASRVAGQNTEAFF. Drawing the rest from reference TRBV5-1 and TRBJ1-1, the complete variable domain is KAGVTQTPRYLIKTRGQQVTLSCSPISGHRSVSWYQQTPGQGLQFLFEYFSETQRNKGNFPGRFSGRQFSNSRSEMNVSTLELGDSALYLCASRVAGQNTEAFFGQGTRLTVV.

This clone came up a few times. V and J are TRBV5-1 and TRBJ1-6; D not certain. This CDR3 contains 19 residues. CDR1 is SGHRS, CDR2 YFSETQ, per germline. V shed 0 bases and J shed 2 bases, with 18 bases lying between them. The CDR3 protein is CASSLGSPGHGTYNSPLHF. CDR3 coding DNA: TGCGCCAGCAGCTTGGGAAGTCCGGGCCACGGGACCTATAATTCACCCCTCCACTTT.

The V and J genes are TRBV21-1 and TRBJ2-3; the table's D call of TRBD2 was not tested on the DNA. TRBV21-1 constitutes a pseudogene. The CDR3 is made up of 16 amino acids. CDR3 loop: CASSPRTSVRPDTQYF. Here the CDR3 DNA reads TGTGCCAGCAGCCCGCGGACTAGCGTACGTCCAGATACGCAGTATTTT.

This clone was recorded at least ten times. In DNA form, the CDR3 reads TGTGCCAGCAGCGTAATAGGGGACAATGAGCAGTTCTTC. It translates to CASSVIGDNEQFF. This rearrangement joins TRBV7-6 to TRBJ2-1, with D perhaps TRBD1 (5 bases). V shed 5 bases and J shed 5 bases, with 10 bases lying between them. The CDR3 runs 13 residues. CDR1 is SGHVS and CDR2 is FNYEAQ in the germline V gene.

The chain links TRBV30 to TRBJ1-5; D not resolved. Germline-derived CDR1 and CDR2 are GTSNPN and SVGIG (reference sequence). V gave up 5 bases and J gave up 3 bases, with 8 bases separating them. This CDR3 has 12 residues. The CDR3 region has the DNA TGTGCCTGGGCCCCCTCCAATCAGCCCCAGCATTTT. It specifies CAWAPSNQPQHF.

The genes are TRBV7-2 and TRBJ2-7; possibly TRBD2 for D (6 bases). The V and J ends lost 6 bases and 5 bases respectively, with 11 bases between them. Looked up from germline, CDR1 is SGHTA and CDR2 is FQGNSA. This CDR3 has 12 residues. CDR3 sequence reads: CASSTSPNEQYF. The CDR3 coding sequence is TGTGCCAGCAGTACTAGCCCGAACGAGCAGTACTTC. The full variable domain, in which reference TRBV7-2 and TRBJ2-7 provide the parts outside the CDR3, is GAGVSQSPSNKVTEKGKDVELRCDPISGHTALYWYRQSLGQGLEFLIYFQGNSAPDKSGLPSDRFSAERTGGSVSTLTIQRTQQEDSAVYLCASSTSPNEQYFGPGTRLTVT.

The chain recombines TRBV19 with TRBJ2-3; D is uncertain. In germline, CDR1 is LNHDA, CDR2 SQIVND (reference sequence). Trimming stripped 6 bases from V and 2 bases from J, with 9 bases between. This CDR3 is built from 13 residues. Here the CDR3 reads CASSHPPTDTQYF. CDR3 DNA sequence: TGTGCCAGTAGCCATCCCCCCACAGATACGCAGTATTTT.

This chain joins TRBV10-2 and TRBJ2-7, with TRBD2 as a possible D gene (5 bases). The CDR3 runs 12 residues. The V and J ends lost 2 bases and 9 bases respectively, with 11 bases between them. Germline assignment: CDR1 WSHSY and CDR2 SAAADI. CDR3 DNA sequence: TGCGCCAGCAGTGAGGGCACCGCGGGGCAGTACTTC. As protein: CASSEGTAGQYF.

The chain employs TRBV5-1 and TRBJ2-1, with 15 bases matching TRBD2. CDR1 is SGHRS and CDR2 is YFSETQ in the germline V gene. This CDR3 is built from 14 residues. The junction had 6 bases not matched to a gene; V was cut back by 8 bases and J by 9 bases. CDR3 in amino acids: CASWTGLAGGEQFF. CDR3 nucleotide sequence: TGCGCCAGTTGGACGGGACTAGCGGGGGGTGAGCAGTTCTTC.

This chain uses TRBV9 with TRBJ2-5, with D possibly being TRBD1 (7 bases). This CDR3 contains 15 residues. V dropped 4 bases and J dropped 1 base, with 14 bases sitting between them. CDR1 is SGDLS, CDR2 YYNGEE, per germline. The CDR3: CASSPTRGAQETQYF. Here the CDR3 DNA reads TGTGCCAGCAGCCCCACCAGGGGGGCCCAAGAGACCCAGTACTTC.

This clone came up a few times. In nucleotides, the CDR3 is TGTGCCTGGTCGGGACCTAGCAATCAGCCCCAGCATTTT. It yields the protein CAWSGPSNQPQHF. The V call is TRBV30, the J call TRBJ1-5, with D possibly being TRBD1 (5 bases). The CDR3 spans 13 residues. V was pared by 5 bases and J by 0 bases, with 8 bases between. In germline, CDR1 is GTSNPN, CDR2 SVGIG (reference sequence). Full variable domain (outside the CDR3, taken from reference TRBV30 and TRBJ1-5): SQTIHQWPATLVQPVGSPLSLECTVEGTSNPNLYWYRQAAGRGLQLLFYSVGIGQISSEVPQNLSASRPQDRQFILSSKKLLLSDSGFYLCAWSGPSNQPQHFGDGTRLSIL.

In regard to this clone: A much larger clone is a single base away; this may be a read error. The J gene is TRBJ2-7, the V gene TRBV7-8, with TRBD1 identical over 8 bases. CDR3 length: 13 residues. Per the germline V gene, CDR1 is SGHVS and CDR2 is FQNEAQ. The V gene end was trimmed by 5 bases and the J gene end by 3 bases; junction bases not matched to a gene: 3. CDR3 amino acids: CASSRTGIYEQYF. As DNA, the CDR3 is TGTGCCAGCAGCCGGACAGGGATCTACGAGCAGTACTTC.

This chain joins TRBV10-3 and TRBJ1-1; D may be TRBD1 (6 bases). Germline V gene data show CDR1 as ENHRY and CDR2 as SYGVKD. V was clipped by 6 bases and J by 10 bases, with 21 bases between them. The CDR3 is 14 amino acids. CDR3 nucleotide sequence: TGTGCCATCAGGACACTTTCTGGGGGGCTTGGAGCTTTCTTT. It yields the protein CAIRTLSGGLGAFF.

The genes are TRBV18 and TRBJ2-7, with D perhaps given as TRBD1 or TRBD2 (5 bases each). Trimming cost V 3 bases and J 2 bases, with 17 bases left between them. This CDR3 is 16 amino acids long. Per the germline V gene, CDR1 is KGHSH and CDR2 is LQKENI. The DNA of the CDR3 is TGTGCCAGCTCACCTGACTGGGGGATGAGAGCCTACGAGCAGTACTTC. Translating it yields CASSPDWGMRAYEQYF. The full variable domain, its missing parts supplied by reference TRBV18 and TRBJ2-7, is NAGVMQNPRHLVRRRGQEARLRCSPMKGHSHVYWYRQLPEEGLKFMVYLQKENIIDESGMPKERFSAEFPKEGPSILRIQQVVRGDSAAYFCASSPDWGMRAYEQYFGPGTRLTVT.

About this clone: Other DNA sequences of this sample code for an identical CDR3. The chain recombines TRBV27 with TRBJ2-5; D unclear. Trimming took off 3 bases at V and 5 bases at J, with 10 bases between the two ends. The germline V gene encodes CDR1 MNHEY and CDR2 SMNVEV (reference sequence). The CDR3 runs 13 residues. This CDR3 reads CASSFASEETQYF. The DNA for the CDR3 is TGTGCCAGCAGTTTTGCTTCTGAGGAGACCCAGTACTTC.

Note on this clone: The sample has other DNA sequences that encode this CDR3 too. This chain links TRBV19 with TRBJ1-5; 8 bases fit TRBD1. Germline trimming cut 3 bases from V and 7 bases from J; bases unmatched to any gene: 2. The CDR3 is made up of 13 amino acids. The germline CDR1 and CDR2 sequences are LNHDA and SQIVND (reference sequence). The CDR3 bases are TGTGCCAGTAGTATCGACAGGGGCCAGCCCCAGCATTTT. Translating it yields CASSIDRGQPQHF.

This chain uses TRBV30 with TRBJ1-2; D is perhaps TRBD1 (5 bases). The V and J ends lost 0 bases and 8 bases respectively, with 13 bases between them. Germline loops: CDR1 GTSNPN, CDR2 SVGIG (reference sequence). CDR3 length: 13 amino acids. The CDR3: CAWSVRGVRGYTF. Here the CDR3 DNA reads TGTGCCTGGAGTGTACGGGGCGTGAGAGGCTACACCTTC.

This clone showed up just once. The CDR3 protein is CASRQQGHSPLHF. Written as DNA, the CDR3 is TGTGCAAGTCGCCAACAGGGACACTCACCCCTCCACTTT. The chain joins TRBV12-2 to TRBJ1-6; the DNA was not used to check the table's D call, TRBD1. TRBV12-2 is assigned pseudogene status. The CDR3 runs to 13 residues.

V gene TRBV10-3 combines with J gene TRBJ2-1; 11 nucleotides agree with TRBD2. Germline lookup yields CDR1 ENHRY and CDR2 SYGVKD. The ends lost 5 bases at V and 6 bases at J; junction bases unmatched: 9. The CDR3 runs to 16 residues. CDR3 nucleotide sequence: TGTGCCATCAGTTCGAAACTAGCGGGAGTTTCCAATGAGCAGTTCTTC. It is translated as CAISSKLAGVSNEQFF.

The CDR3 DNA sequence: TGTGCCAGCAGCGCCTCTAATTCAGATACGCAGTATTTT. Its translation is CASSASNSDTQYF. The chain carries TRBV9 and TRBJ2-3; no reliable D call. There are 13 residues in the CDR3. With 3 bases removed from V and 4 bases from J, the gap between germline ends came to 9 bases. In germline, CDR1 is SGDLS, CDR2 YYNGEE.

The V call is TRBV29-1, the J call TRBJ2-5; 8 nucleotides match TRBD2. CDR1 is SQVTM, CDR2 ANQGSEA, per germline. Trimming cost V 7 bases and J 5 bases; bases outside gene matches: 3. The CDR3 runs to 11 residues. CDR3 in amino acids: CSGVAGETQYF. CDR3 DNA sequence: TGCAGCGGCGTAGCGGGGGAGACCCAGTACTTC.

The chain carries TRBV4-1 and TRBJ2-3, with D perhaps assigned TRBD1 or TRBD2 (5 bases each). The CDR3 spans 17 residues. Per the germline V gene, CDR1 is MGHRA and CDR2 is YSYEKL. The germline V and J ends were trimmed by 4 bases and 0 bases, with 17 bases remaining between them. As DNA, the CDR3 is TGCGCCAGCAGCCCCGGGACCGGGCCCGCTAGCACAGATACGCAGTATTTT. Translation: CASSPGTGPASTDTQYF.

Of note for this clone: Other nucleotide sequences from this sample produce the same CDR3. V is TRBV18 and J is TRBJ1-1; D is unresolved. Trimming removed 1 base from V and 3 bases from J, with 6 bases in between. Germline CDR1 KGHSH, CDR2 LQKENI. The CDR3 length is 13 residues. CDR3 region: CASSPLRDTEAFF. CDR3 DNA sequence: TGTGCCAGCTCACCACTTAGGGACACTGAAGCTTTCTTT.

The V call is TRBV7-9, the J call TRBJ1-2, with TRBD1 matching 7 bases. Trimming cost V 5 bases and J 6 bases; bases outside gene matches: 6. From germline, CDR1 is SEHNR and CDR2 FQNEAQ (reference sequence). CDR3 length equals 13 residues. CDR3 DNA sequence: TGTGCCAGCAGCATGAGGGGGCTGAATGGCTACACCTTC. Its translation is CASSMRGLNGYTF.

For this clone: A much larger clone differs from this one at a single base, so this may be a read error. The chain combines TRBV5-1 with TRBJ2-1, with a tentative D call TRBD1 (6 bases). The CDR3 has 13 residues. V was pared by 0 bases and J by 5 bases, with 6 bases between. Germline V gene lookup returns CDR1 SGHRS and CDR2 YFSETQ. The CDR3 spells CASSLDRDNEQFF. DNA for the CDR3: TGCGCCAGCAGCTTGGACAGGGACAATGAGCAGTTCTTC.

CDR3 protein: CSGIQGRGYTF. In DNA form, the CDR3 reads TGCAGCGGCATACAGGGTAGAGGCTACACCTTC. This chain connects TRBV29-1 to TRBJ1-2; maybe TRBD1 (6 bases). CDR1 SQVTM and CDR2 ANQGSEA come from the germline V gene. There are 11 residues in the CDR3. Trimming stripped 7 bases from V and 8 bases from J, with 14 bases between. The full variable domain, completed using reference TRBV29-1 and TRBJ1-2, is SAVISQKPSRDICQRGTSLTIQCQVDSQVTMMFWYRQQPGQSLTLIATANQGSEATYESGFVIDKFPISRPNLTFSTLTVSNMSPEDSSIYLCSGIQGRGYTFGSGTRLTVV.

The chain employs TRBV18 and TRBJ2-2; D is perhaps TRBD1 or TRBD2 (5 bases each). Between the trimmed V and J ends, which lost 3 bases and 11 bases, there was a span of 13 bases. Germline V CDR1 and CDR2: KGHSH, LQKENI. The CDR3 loop spans 13 amino acids. DNA of the CDR3: TGTGCCAGCTCACCCGGGACGACCCCAGAGCTGTTTTTT. Its translation: CASSPGTTPELFF. The variable domain in full, with the rest retrieved from reference TRBV18 and TRBJ2-2, is NAGVMQNPRHLVRRRGQEARLRCSPMKGHSHVYWYRQLPEEGLKFMVYLQKENIIDESGMPKERFSAEFPKEGPSILRIQQVVRGDSAAYFCASSPGTTPELFFGEGSRLTVL.

The V and J genes are TRBV9 and TRBJ1-4, with D unresolved. V lost 3 bases and J 6 bases, leaving 12 bases between the germline ends. CDR1 is SGDLS and CDR2 is YYNGEE in the germline V gene. The CDR3 consists of 14 residues. DNA of the CDR3: TGTGCCAGCAGCGCCGGGAACAACTATGAAAAACTGTTTTTT. Protein: CASSAGNNYEKLFF.

The chain carries TRBV29-1 and TRBJ2-7, with 8 bases lining up with TRBD1. Germline V gene sequence: CDR1 SQVTM, CDR2 ANQGSEA. Germline trimming cut 3 bases from V and 5 bases from J; bases unmatched to any gene: 3. The CDR3 covers 12 residues. This CDR3 is CSVEAGGHEQYF. The CDR3 DNA is TGCAGCGTTGAGGCAGGGGGCCACGAGCAGTACTTC.

This clone was observed once. The chain is built from TRBV4-1 and TRBJ2-1; TRBD2 matches at 12 bases. Germline trimming cut 2 bases from V and 8 bases from J; bases unmatched to any gene: 13. Germline loops: CDR1 MGHRA, CDR2 YSYEKL. The CDR3 is made up of 18 amino acids. The CDR3 is CASSQRRFRTSGDDEQFF. In DNA form, the CDR3 reads TGCGCCAGCAGCCAAAGGAGGTTCAGGACTAGCGGGGACGATGAGCAGTTCTTC.